These 5 T cell receptor beta chains were sequenced from one sample in a study of T cell responses to AZD1222 COVID-19 vaccine (dated by TCRdb to about 2021). The library was produced with the immunoSEQ multiplex PCR assay. Imported from immuneACCESS, the table was reduced by TCRdb to in-frame sequences with V and J called. These copies leave out some clones; in studies compared against another copy, an unresolved V gene accounts for under half, and the cause of the remainder is not known. Here the sample has 90,000 to 150,000 clones; roughly 90% occur a single time. The ten largest make up approximately 2.6% of the sample. Explained via the paper, the time point label denotes: about 28 days (+/-7) after the second vaccine dose. Source: peripheral blood, taken 28 days after the second AZD1222 dose. Source of these receptors: an adult who received the AZD1222 COVID-19 vaccine.

The CDR3 sequence: CASSLAEGLEAFF. The CDR3 region has the DNA TGTGCCAGCAGCTTAGCAGAGGGGCTTGAAGCTTTCTTT. This rearrangement joins TRBV7-2 to TRBJ1-1; possible D gene TRBD1, 5 bases. This CDR3 has 13 residues. Germline CDR1 reads SGHTA; CDR2 reads FQGNSA. V lost 0 bases, J lost 7 bases, and 9 bases lay in between.

The chain has TRBV3-1 (or the pseudogene TRBV3-2) and TRBJ1-1; the D gene is possibly TRBD1 (5 bases). This CDR3 comprises 12 residues. V was shortened by 1 base and J by 8 bases, with 8 bases between the two germline ends. CDR1 and CDR2 (germline): LGHDT, YNNKEL (reference sequence). CDR3 bases: TGTGCCAGCAGCCAAGTATCAGGGGAAGCTTTCTTT. This sequence encodes CASSQVSGEAFF.

This CDR3 is CASSLEFHNTDTQYF. CDR3 DNA sequence: TGCGCCAGCAGCTTGGAATTTCACAACACAGATACGCAGTATTTT. The rearrangement links TRBV5-1 to TRBJ2-3; D remains unclear. V lost 0 bases to trimming and J lost 2 bases, with 10 bases between them. CDR1 and CDR2 (germline): SGHRS, YFSETQ. This CDR3 contains 15 residues.

This chain uses TRBV7-3 with TRBJ2-3; 12 bases map to TRBD2. The CDR3 totals 17 residues. CDR1 is SGHTA and CDR2 is FQGTGA in the germline V gene. V lost 1 base, J lost 1 base, and 3 bases stayed unmatched. The CDR3 nucleotides are TGTGCCAGCAGCTTAATGACTAGCGGGGGCCGCACAGATACGCAGTATTTT. This translates into CASSLMTSGGRTDTQYF.

The V call is TRBV19, the J call TRBJ1-4, with D unresolved. CDR3 length equals 11 residues. V was clipped by 3 bases and J by 7 bases, with 3 bases between them. Germline lookup yields CDR1 LNHDA and CDR2 SQIVND (reference sequence). CDR3 region: CASSMGEKLFF. CDR3 bases: TGTGCCAGTAGTATGGGTGAAAAACTGTTTTTT.